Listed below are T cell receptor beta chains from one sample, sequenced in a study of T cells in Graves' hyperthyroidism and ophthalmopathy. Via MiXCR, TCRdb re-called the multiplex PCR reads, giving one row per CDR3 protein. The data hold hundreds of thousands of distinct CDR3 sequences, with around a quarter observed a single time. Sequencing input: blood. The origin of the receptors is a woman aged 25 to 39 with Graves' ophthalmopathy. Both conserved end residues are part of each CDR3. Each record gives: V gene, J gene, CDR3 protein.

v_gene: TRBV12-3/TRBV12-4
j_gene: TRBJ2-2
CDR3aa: CANSSGQGDTGELFF

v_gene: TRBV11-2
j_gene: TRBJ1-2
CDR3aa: CASSLVRPGWDVGYTF

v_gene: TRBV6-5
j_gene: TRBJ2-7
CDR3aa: CASSSKGGTGSHEQYF

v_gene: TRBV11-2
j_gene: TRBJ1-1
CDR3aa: CASSSRRPVQVNTEAFF

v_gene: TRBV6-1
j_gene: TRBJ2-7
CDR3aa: CASSEARGPFYEQYF

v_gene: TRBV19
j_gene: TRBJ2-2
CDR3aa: CASTRLRNTGELFF

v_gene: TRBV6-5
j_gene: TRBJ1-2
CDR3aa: CASNPQGGGYTF

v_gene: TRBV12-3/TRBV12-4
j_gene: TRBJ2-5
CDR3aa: CASSLDLGWGTQYF

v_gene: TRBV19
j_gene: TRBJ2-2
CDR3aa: CASRGGPFNTGELFF

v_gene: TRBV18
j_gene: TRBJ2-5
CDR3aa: CASSPGTPQETQYF

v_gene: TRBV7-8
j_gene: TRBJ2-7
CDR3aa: CASSPRGSHPREQYF

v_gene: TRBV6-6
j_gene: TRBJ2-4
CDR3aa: CASRGPKNIQYF

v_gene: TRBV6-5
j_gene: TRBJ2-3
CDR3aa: CASSYGPWDMQYF

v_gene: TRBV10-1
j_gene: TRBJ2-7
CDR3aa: CASSSTGIPYEQYF

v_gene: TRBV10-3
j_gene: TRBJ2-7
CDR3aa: CAISETRTGASYEQYF

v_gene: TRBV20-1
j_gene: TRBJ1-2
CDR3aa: CSAREEREYGYTF

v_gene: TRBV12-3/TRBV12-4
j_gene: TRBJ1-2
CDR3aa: CASSPKGQGLYGYTF